The clone carrying this T cell receptor (beta chain) was seen a few times. Antigen: not known. Germline loops: CDR1 DFQATT, CDR2 SNEGSKA (reference sequence). This CDR3 is 14 amino acids long. V trimming: 6 bases; J trimming: 4 bases; junction bases outside the gene matches: 10. A second PCR, run for roughly 7 to 11 cycles, used a sample-barcoded 5' primer plus a J-beta primer mix. Using its own MiXCR run on the 5' RACE reads, TCRdb lists one record per CDR3 protein. The sample lists roughly 680,000 distinct CDR3 sequences, approximately 52% occurring once. The data were taken from a study of blood T cells in healthy people across ages. Study-wide results and caveats: Higher diversity and more naive CD4+ cells were features of long-lived donors, compared to aged donors.

Sequenced: blood. The chain couples TRBV20-1 to TRBJ2-5, with 8 bases lining up with TRBD1. The receptor comes from a woman older than 75 in good health. DNA for the CDR3: TGCAGTGCGCAGACGACAGGGGACGGAGAGACCCAGTACTTC. This translates into CSAQTTGDGETQYF.